This TCR beta chain was obtained from a study of neurological immune-mediated disorders. Whole-study findings and limits: Grouping of repertoires by phylogeny put those of 18 of 34 multiple sclerosis patients into a single related-CDR3 cluster, a possible signature. There was no association between the multiple sclerosis repertoire cluster and any clinical or MRI feature.

There are many counts of this clonotype. The antigen is undetermined. At one boundary the junction diverges from the germline segment, which might be a read error. TCRdb called the 5' RACE reads again in MiXCR, with one record for every CDR3 protein. The sample holds approximately 80,000 distinct CDR3 sequences, nearly 6% seen once. The length of the CDR3 is 14 residues. Germline values: CDR1 SGHRS, CDR2 YFSETQ. Time point defined: longitudinal time-point 2. From 2 million PBMCs stored at -80 C, the unsorted libraries were generated. The sample comprised PBMCs. The chain couples TRBV5-1 to TRBJ2-7, with TRBD2 as a possible D gene (7 bases). The receptor was isolated from a woman in her sixties with multiple sclerosis. DNA for the CDR3: TGCGCCAGCGGCTTTAGGGGGGGAGACTACGAGCAGTACTTC. Translating it yields CASGFRGGDYEQYF.